A selection of T cell receptor beta chains follows, all from one sample in a study of radiation and T cells in renal cell carcinoma. TCRdb's copy holds only in-frame clones and misses some; the assay was immunoSEQ multiplex PCR. The sample contains about 120,000 clones, 65% to 85% of which appear only once. The sample was blood, taken from a patient whose treatment included radiotherapy and nephrectomy. The source is a man aged 50 or older with renal cell carcinoma. CDR3s include the opening cysteine and the closing phenylalanine or tryptophan. Each record gives: J gene, D gene, V gene, clone size, CDR3 protein, CDR3 DNA. The D gene is left open where the match is weak. Expanded clones get a size class; other rows say once, few or many, or leave the size out.

J: TRBJ1-5
D: .
V: TRBV2
size: .
CDR3: CASSESGPSNQPQHF
DNA: TGTGCCAGCAGTGAATCGGGCCCTAGCAATCAGCCCCAGCATTTT

J: TRBJ2-2
D: .
V: TRBV19
size: .
CDR3: CASSIDQVPGELFF
DNA: TGTGCCAGTAGTATCGACCAGGTTCCCGGGGAGCTGTTTTTT

J: TRBJ1-3
D: .
V: TRBV30
size: .
CDR3: CAWSVLLSGNTIYF
DNA: TGTGCCTGGAGTGTACTCCTCTCTGGAAACACCATATATTTT

J: TRBJ2-5
D: .
V: TRBV7-3
size: .
CDR3: CASSPTLGETQYF
DNA: TGTGCCAGCAGCCCGACCCTGGGAGAGACCCAGTACTTC

J: TRBJ1-1
D: TRBD1
V: TRBV18
size: .
CDR3: CASSGDRGNTEAFF
DNA: TGTGCCAGCTCGGGAGACAGGGGGAACACTGAAGCTTTCTTT

J: TRBJ1-4
D: .
V: TRBV18
size: once
CDR3: CASSPGGWNEKLFF
DNA: TGTGCCAGCTCACCAGGGGGGTGGAATGAAAAACTGTTTTTT

J: TRBJ2-3
D: TRBD1
V: TRBV10-3
size: .
CDR3: CAINRDRDPDTQYF
DNA: TGTGCCATCAACAGAGACAGGGATCCAGATACGCAGTATTTT

J: TRBJ1-1
D: .
V: TRBV11-2
size: .
CDR3: CASSLGGRGRGAFF
DNA: TGTGCCAGCAGCTTAGGGGGTCGGGGACGGGGAGCTTTCTTT

J: TRBJ2-3
D: .
V: TRBV18
size: .
CDR3: CASSPQRGSTDTQYF
DNA: TGTGCCAGCTCACCACAGAGGGGTAGCACAGATACGCAGTATTTT

J: TRBJ2-1
D: .
V: TRBV11-1
size: .
CDR3: CASSSPGPVNEQFF
DNA: TGTGCCAGCAGCTCTCCAGGACCGGTCAATGAGCAGTTCTTC

J: TRBJ1-1
D: TRBD1
V: TRBV5-1
size: .
CDR3: CASSMNRDRPSTEAFF
DNA: TGCGCCAGCAGCATGAACCGGGACAGGCCTAGCACTGAAGCTTTCTTT

J: TRBJ2-7
D: TRBD1
V: TRBV5-1
size: .
CDR3: CASSQQGAHEQYF
DNA: TGCGCCAGCAGCCAACAGGGGGCCCACGAGCAGTACTTC

J: TRBJ1-2
D: .
V: TRBV5-4
size: .
CDR3: CASSLGASRGANYGYTF
DNA: TGTGCCAGCAGCTTGGGGGCGAGCAGGGGCGCTAACTATGGCTACACCTTC

J: TRBJ1-1
D: .
V: TRBV5-6
size: .
CDR3: CASSLWGTTFF
DNA: TGTGCCAGCAGCTTGTGGGGCACGACTTTCTTT

J: TRBJ1-2
D: .
V: TRBV5-1
size: .
CDR3: CASSSPDSRTYGYTF
DNA: TGCGCCAGCAGCTCACCAGACAGCCGGACGTATGGCTACACCTTC

J: TRBJ1-3
D: .
V: TRBV10-3
size: .
CDR3: CAIRAVGNTIYF
DNA: TGTGCCATCAGAGCAGTTGGAAACACCATATATTTT

J: TRBJ1-2
D: TRBD1
V: TRBV18
size: .
CDR3: CASSPTGQLYGYTF
DNA: TGTGCCAGCTCGCCAACGGGACAGTTGTATGGCTACACCTTC

J: TRBJ2-7
D: .
V: TRBV2
size: .
CDR3: CASRRMEGVLSYEQYF
DNA: TGTGCCAGCAGAAGAATGGAGGGAGTCCTCTCCTACGAGCAGTACTTC

J: TRBJ2-1
D: .
V: TRBV30
size: .
CDR3: CAWSPDGVNEQFF
DNA: TGTGCCTGGAGTCCGGATGGGGTCAATGAGCAGTTCTTC

J: TRBJ1-2
D: .
V: TRBV27
size: .
CDR3: CASSLGFRGGADGYTF
DNA: TGTGCCAGCAGTTTGGGATTCAGGGGAGGCGCAGATGGCTACACCTTC

J: TRBJ2-6
D: TRBD1
V: TRBV5-1
size: .
CDR3: CASFATGTGGSGANVLTF
DNA: TGCGCCAGCTTCGCAACCGGGACAGGGGGTTCTGGGGCCAACGTCCTGACTTTC

J: TRBJ2-5
D: TRBD2
V: TRBV5-3
size: .
CDR3: CARIFYSGPAQETQYF
DNA: TGTGCCAGAATATTCTATAGCGGGCCCGCCCAAGAGACCCAGTACTTC

J: TRBJ1-2
D: .
V: TRBV5-1
size: .
CDR3: CASSTGQKDGGYTF
DNA: TGCGCCAGCAGCACCGGACAGAAGGATGGCGGCTACACCTTC

J: TRBJ2-1
D: .
V: TRBV7-3
size: .
CDR3: CASSLGNNEQFF
DNA: TGTGCCAGCAGCTTAGGGAACAATGAGCAGTTCTTC

J: TRBJ1-2
D: .
V: TRBV2
size: .
CDR3: CASSEWVVGPNYGYTF
DNA: TGTGCCAGCAGTGAATGGGTAGTGGGGCCCAACTATGGCTACACCTTC

J: TRBJ2-1
D: TRBD2
V: TRBV27
size: once
CDR3: CASRKDRGLAVYNEQFF
DNA: TGTGCCAGCAGGAAAGACAGGGGACTAGCGGTCTACAATGAGCAGTTCTTC

J: TRBJ1-2
D: .
V: TRBV18
size: .
CDR3: CASSPSGELYGGYTF
DNA: TGTGCCAGCTCACCATCAGGGGAGCTATATGGTGGCTACACCTTC

J: TRBJ1-2
D: .
V: TRBV14
size: .
CDR3: CASSQYRDGYGYTF
DNA: TGTGCCAGCAGCCAATACCGGGACGGATATGGCTACACCTTC

J: TRBJ1-1
D: TRBD1
V: TRBV5-1
size: .
CDR3: CASSQGQLNTEAFF
DNA: TGCGCCAGCAGCCAGGGACAGCTGAACACTGAAGCTTTCTTT

J: TRBJ2-5
D: .
V: TRBV9
size: .
CDR3: CASSPSSSVETQYF
DNA: TGTGCCAGCAGCCCCTCCTCTAGCGTGGAGACCCAGTACTTC

J: TRBJ1-1
D: .
V: TRBV11-2
size: .
CDR3: CASSVVPEAFF
DNA: TGTGCCAGCAGCGTAGTACCTGAAGCTTTCTTT

J: TRBJ2-7
D: .
V: TRBV16
size: .
CDR3: CASSQFGPPREQYF
DNA: TGTGCCAGCAGCCAATTCGGTCCCCCAAGGGAGCAGTACTTC

J: TRBJ2-3
D: .
V: TRBV7-9
size: .
CDR3: CATVGSTDTQYF
DNA: TGTGCCACCGTTGGGTCCACAGATACGCAGTATTTT

J: TRBJ2-7
D: .
V: TRBV11-2
size: .
CDR3: CASSFSRYEQYF
DNA: TGTGCCAGCAGCTTTTCCCGTTACGAGCAGTACTTC

J: TRBJ1-1
D: .
V: TRBV19
size: .
CDR3: CASSIRGVTEAFF
DNA: TGTGCCAGTAGTATTCGAGGGGTCACTGAAGCTTTCTTT

J: TRBJ2-5
D: .
V: TRBV10-2
size: .
CDR3: CASSVRSVGQETQYF
DNA: TGCGCCAGCAGTGTTAGGAGCGTGGGCCAAGAGACCCAGTACTTC

J: TRBJ1-2
D: .
V: TRBV7-2
size: .
CDR3: CASSPPRGRYGYTF
DNA: TGTGCCAGCAGCCCACCGAGGGGCCGGTATGGCTACACCTTC

J: TRBJ1-1
D: TRBD1
V: TRBV7-3
size: .
CDR3: CASSLGTGQGNTEAFF
DNA: TGTGCCAGCAGCTTAGGTACGGGACAGGGGAACACTGAAGCTTTCTTT

J: TRBJ1-4
D: .
V: TRBV28
size: .
CDR3: CASSFRPLPNEKLFF
DNA: TGTGCCAGCAGTTTTAGGCCACTCCCTAATGAAAAACTGTTTTTT

J: TRBJ2-5
D: TRBD2
V: TRBV30
size: .
CDR3: CAWRIAGGGETQYF
DNA: TGTGCCTGGAGGATAGCGGGGGGAGGTGAGACCCAGTACTTC

J: TRBJ1-1
D: .
V: TRBV10-1
size: .
CDR3: CASSPNRVTEAFF
DNA: TGCGCCAGCAGCCCGAATAGGGTTACTGAAGCTTTCTTT

J: TRBJ2-1
D: .
V: TRBV6-1
size: .
CDR3: CASSELSGSLYEQFF
DNA: TGTGCCAGCAGTGAACTGAGCGGGTCTCTATATGAGCAGTTCTTC

J: TRBJ1-4
D: .
V: TRBV4-3
size: .
CDR3: CASSHAHLNNEKLFF
DNA: TGCGCCAGCAGCCACGCACACCTGAATAATGAAAAACTGTTTTTT

J: TRBJ1-3
D: .
V: TRBV5-1
size: .
CDR3: CASSFGNTIYF
DNA: TGCGCCAGCAGCTTCGGAAACACCATATATTTT

J: TRBJ1-6
D: .
V: TRBV30
size: .
CDR3: CAWNGQVDYNSPLHF
DNA: TGTGCCTGGAATGGGCAGGTAGACTATAATTCACCCCTCCACTTT

J: TRBJ1-1
D: .
V: TRBV4-1
size: few
CDR3: CASSQDPMNTEAFF
DNA: TGCGCCAGCAGCCAAGATCCTATGAACACTGAAGCTTTCTTT